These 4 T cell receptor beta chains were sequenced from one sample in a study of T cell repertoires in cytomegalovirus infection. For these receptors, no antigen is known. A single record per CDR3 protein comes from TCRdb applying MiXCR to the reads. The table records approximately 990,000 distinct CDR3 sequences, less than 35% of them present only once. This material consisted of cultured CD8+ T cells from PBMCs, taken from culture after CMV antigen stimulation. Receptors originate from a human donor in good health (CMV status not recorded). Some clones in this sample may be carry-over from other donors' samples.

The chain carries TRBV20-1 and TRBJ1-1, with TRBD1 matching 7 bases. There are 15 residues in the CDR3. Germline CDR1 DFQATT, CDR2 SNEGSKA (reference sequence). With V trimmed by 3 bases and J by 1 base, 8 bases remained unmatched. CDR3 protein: CSASAPYRGNTEAFF. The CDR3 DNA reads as TGCAGTGCTAGCGCTCCCTACAGGGGGAACACTGAAGCTTTCTTT.

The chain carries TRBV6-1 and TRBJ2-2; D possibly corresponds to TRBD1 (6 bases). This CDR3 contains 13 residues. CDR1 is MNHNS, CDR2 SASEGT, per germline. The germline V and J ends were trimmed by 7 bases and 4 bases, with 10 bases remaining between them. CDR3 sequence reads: CASIKQGTGELFF. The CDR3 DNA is TGTGCCAGCATCAAACAGGGCACCGGGGAGCTGTTTTTT.

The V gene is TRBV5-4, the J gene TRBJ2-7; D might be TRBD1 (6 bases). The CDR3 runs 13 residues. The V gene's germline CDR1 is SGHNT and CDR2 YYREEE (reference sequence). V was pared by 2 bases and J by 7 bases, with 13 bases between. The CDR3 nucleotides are TGTGCCAGCAGCTTTGGGGGCTTTAGAGAGCAGTACTTC. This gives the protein CASSFGGFREQYF.

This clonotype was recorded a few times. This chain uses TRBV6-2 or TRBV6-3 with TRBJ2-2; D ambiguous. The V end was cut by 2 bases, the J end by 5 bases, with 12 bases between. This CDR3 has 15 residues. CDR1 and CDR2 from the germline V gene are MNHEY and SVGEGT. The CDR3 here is CASSYVWARTGELFF. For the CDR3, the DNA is TGTGCCAGCAGTTACGTGTGGGCGCGAACCGGGGAGCTGTTTTTT.